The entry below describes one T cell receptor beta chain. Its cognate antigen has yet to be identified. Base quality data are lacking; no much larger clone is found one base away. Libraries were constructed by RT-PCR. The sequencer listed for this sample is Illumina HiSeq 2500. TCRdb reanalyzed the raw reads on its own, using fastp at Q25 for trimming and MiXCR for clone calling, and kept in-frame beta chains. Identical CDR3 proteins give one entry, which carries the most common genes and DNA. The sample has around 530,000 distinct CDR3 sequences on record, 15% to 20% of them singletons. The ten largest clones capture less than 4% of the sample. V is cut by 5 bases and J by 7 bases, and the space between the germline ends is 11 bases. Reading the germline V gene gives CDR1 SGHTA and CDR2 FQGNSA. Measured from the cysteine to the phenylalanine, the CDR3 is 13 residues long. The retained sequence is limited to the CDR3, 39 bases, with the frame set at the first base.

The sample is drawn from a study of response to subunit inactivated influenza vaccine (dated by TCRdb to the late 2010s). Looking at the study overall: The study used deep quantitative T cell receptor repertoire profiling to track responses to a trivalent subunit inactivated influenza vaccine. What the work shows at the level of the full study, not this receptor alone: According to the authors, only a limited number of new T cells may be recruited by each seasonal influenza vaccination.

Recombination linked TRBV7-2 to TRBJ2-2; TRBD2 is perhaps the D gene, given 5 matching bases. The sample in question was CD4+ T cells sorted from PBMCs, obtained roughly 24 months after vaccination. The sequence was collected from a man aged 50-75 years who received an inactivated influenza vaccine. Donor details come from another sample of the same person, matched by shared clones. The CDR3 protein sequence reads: CASSGGWSGELFF. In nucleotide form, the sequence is TGTGCCAGCAGCGGAGGTTGGAGCGGGGAGCTGTTTTTT.